A selection of T cell receptor beta chains follows, all from one sample in a study of shared clonotypes between healthy human individuals. Sequencing used immunoSEQ multiplex PCR; TCRdb keeps in-frame clones, though not all of them. The data hold some 2.3 million clones, with approximately 93% observed a single time. Sequencing was carried out using naive CD4+ T cells from PBMCs. The receptors here all came from a man younger than 35 in good health. Some clones in this sample may be carry-over from other donors' samples. Both conserved end residues are trimmed from each CDR3.

>TRBJ1-5|TRBV5-1|12
ASSLEGSDQPQH
>TRBJ2-7|TRBV6-5|11
ASMERERHEQY
>TRBJ2-2|TRBV28|15
ASSHLRGVGRAGELF
>TRBJ2-5|TRBV9|14
ASSAHSAGARETQY
>TRBJ2-4|TRBV5-1|12
ASSVDSSGRGKY
>TRBJ2-7|TRBV28|11
ASSFGQAYEQY
>TRBJ1-1|TRBV28|10
ASSLGQMEAF
>TRBJ2-1|TRBV6-6|11
ASSGTTLSEQF
>TRBJ2-4|TRBV5-4|12
ASSLGGGKNIQY
>TRBJ2-5|TRBV2|11
AGDREGRETQY
>TRBJ2-1|TRBV6-5|10
ASSPGGNEQF
>TRBJ1-2|TRBV7-9|9
ASSEGAGCT
>TRBJ2-4|TRBV29-1|10
SVDRGLNIQY
>TRBJ1-1|TRBV2|9
AQQGNTEAF
>TRBJ2-7|TRBV7-2|13
ASSLGLAGAYEQY
>TRBJ1-1|TRBV10-1|11
ASSDEIGTEAF
>TRBJ1-1|TRBV19|11
ASRDQGNTEAF
>TRBJ2-3|TRBV6-1|11
ASSGQGADTQY
>TRBJ2-1|TRBV15|14
ATSRDRVAGVNEQF
>TRBJ2-3|TRBV14|14
ASSPRRRGSTDTQY
>TRBJ1-2|TRBV4-2|14
ASSQGGTTANYGYT
>TRBJ1-3|TRBV2|11
ASSEARGSTIY
>TRBJ1-1|TRBV18|13
ASSPREGKNTEAF
>TRBJ2-7|TRBV6-5|13
ASSYSGGMRYEQY
>TRBJ2-2|TRBV4-3|15
ASSQRPGGRGTGELF
>TRBJ1-4|TRBV9|12
ASSVEGLNEKLF
>TRBJ2-7|TRBV11-2|11
ASKTGSSYEQY
>TRBJ1-2|TRBV28|10
ASSLPAGGYT
>TRBJ1-1|TRBV12-5|10
ASGLGTTEAF
>TRBJ1-2|TRBV7-9|17
ASSLAGRGQGIYRLGYT
>TRBJ2-7|TRBV9|13
ASSVGTQSSYEQY
>TRBJ1-5|TRBV6-1|12
ASTPRGAGQPQH
>TRBJ1-2|TRBV4-2|13
ASSQDPGANYGYT
>TRBJ2-6|TRBV7-3|14
ASSLTPGGGANVLT
>TRBJ1-3|TRBV18|13
ASSPQWDSGNTIY
>TRBJ2-7|TRBV18|12
ASSPSIDSYEQY
>TRBJ1-2|TRBV6-1|13
ASSVGDLTPYGYT
>TRBJ2-4|TRBV11-1|13
ASSLPAGRGNIQY
>TRBJ2-7|TRBV7-2|12
ASSLRINSYEQY
>TRBJ2-1|TRBV7-8|11
ASSSGLSNEQF
>TRBJ2-5|TRBV5-1|11
ASSQGVQETQY
>TRBJ2-1|TRBV4-1|15
ASSQDPTSGRPYEQF
>TRBJ2-1|TRBV5-6|13
ASSLPSGGYNEQF